The clone carrying this T cell receptor (beta chain) was observed at least ten times. This CDR3 region has 15 residues. V lost 2 bases and J lost 1; bases outside the gene matches: 1. Germline V gives CDR1 MNHEY, CDR2 SVGAGI. It was with a sample-barcoded 5' primer and a J-beta primer mix that a second PCR of roughly 6 to 12 cycles was run. Carrying 12 random nucleotides, a template-switch adaptor labeled each individual cDNA molecule. Each CDR3 protein gets one entry after TCRdb re-called the 5' RACE reads with MiXCR. Of approximately 940,000 distinct CDR3 sequences detected, around 49% appear once; the ten largest clones hold around 15%. This entry comes from a study of blood T cells in healthy people across ages.

The TCR sequence derives from a man aged 25 to 40 in good health. Sequencing was carried out using blood. This chain links TRBV6-5 with TRBJ2-5; TRBD2 matches at 10 bases. CDR3 residues: CASSYASGGQETQYF. The CDR3, as DNA: TGTGCCAGCAGTTACGCTAGCGGGGGCCAAGAGACCCAGTACTTC.